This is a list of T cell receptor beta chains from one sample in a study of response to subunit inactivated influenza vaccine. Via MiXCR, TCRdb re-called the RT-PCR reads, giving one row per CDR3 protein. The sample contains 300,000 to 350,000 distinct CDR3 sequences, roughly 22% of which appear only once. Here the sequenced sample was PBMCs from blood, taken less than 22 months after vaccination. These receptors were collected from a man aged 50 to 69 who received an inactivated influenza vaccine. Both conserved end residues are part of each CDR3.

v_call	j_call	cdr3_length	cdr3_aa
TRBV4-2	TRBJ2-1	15	CASSLLARDYNEQFF
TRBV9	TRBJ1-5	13	CASSPGVNQPQHF
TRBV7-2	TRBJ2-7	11	CASSLGPVGYF
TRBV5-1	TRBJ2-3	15	CASSLSGGYTDTQYF
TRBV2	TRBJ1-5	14	CASRDLAENQPQHF
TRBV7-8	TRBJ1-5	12	CASSKGVAPQHF
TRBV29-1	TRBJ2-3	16	CSVELETRHDTDTQYF
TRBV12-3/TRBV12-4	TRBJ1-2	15	CASSLMSTSSEGYTF
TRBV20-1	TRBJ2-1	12	CSASWQYNEQFF
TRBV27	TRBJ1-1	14	CASKVTGGNTEAFF
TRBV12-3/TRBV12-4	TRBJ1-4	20	CASSHSVRGGRAVVREKLFF
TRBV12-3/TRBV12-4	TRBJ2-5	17	CASSPYLIQGVQETQYF
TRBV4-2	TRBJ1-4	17	CASSQEAVRVTNEKLFF
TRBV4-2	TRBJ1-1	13	CASSHLSNTEAFF
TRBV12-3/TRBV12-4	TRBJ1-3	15	CASGATGGTGNTIYF
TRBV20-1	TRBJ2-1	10	CSAEGDEQFF
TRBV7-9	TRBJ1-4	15	CASSFKGALNEKLFF
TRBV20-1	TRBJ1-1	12	CSASPSVTEAFF
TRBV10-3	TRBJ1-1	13	CAIRRKPNTEAFF
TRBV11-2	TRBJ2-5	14	CASSLDLRGETQYF
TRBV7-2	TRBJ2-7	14	CASSSLPSLYEQYF
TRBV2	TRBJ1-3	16	CASSEGQAVSGNTIYF
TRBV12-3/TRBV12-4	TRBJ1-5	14	CASSLWDISSAQHF
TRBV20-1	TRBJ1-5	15	CSASAWTGVIQPQHF
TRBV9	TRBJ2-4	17	CASSPEPVAGLRNIQYF
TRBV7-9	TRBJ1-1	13	CASSPQGGTEAFF
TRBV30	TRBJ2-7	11	CAWGKAYEQYF
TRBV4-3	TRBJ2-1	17	CASSQDGGQAIVDEQFF
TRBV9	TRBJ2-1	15	CASSKGRGPYNEQFF
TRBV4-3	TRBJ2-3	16	CASSQDGGGITDTQYF
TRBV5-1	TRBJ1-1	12	CASSADSTEALF
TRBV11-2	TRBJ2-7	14	CASSPSVSSYEQYF
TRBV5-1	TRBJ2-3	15	CASSSGTPGTDTQYF
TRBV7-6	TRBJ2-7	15	CASSLVAEETYEQYF
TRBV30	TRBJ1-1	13	CAWSVQGNTEAFF
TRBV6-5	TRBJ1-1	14	CASSFRGTVTEAFF
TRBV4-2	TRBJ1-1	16	CASSHGSGTVNTEAFF
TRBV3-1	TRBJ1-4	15	CASSPSSGVGEKLFF
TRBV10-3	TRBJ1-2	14	CAISEAGGSYGYTF
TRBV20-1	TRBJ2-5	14	CSAEDGTQGETQYF
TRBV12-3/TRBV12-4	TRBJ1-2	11	CASDRGYGYTF
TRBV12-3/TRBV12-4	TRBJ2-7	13	CASSDHPSYEQYF
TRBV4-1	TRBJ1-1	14	CASRGGAWETEAFF
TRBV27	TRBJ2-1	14	CASSYGQEYNEQFF
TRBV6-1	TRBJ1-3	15	CASRTGQGRAGTIYF
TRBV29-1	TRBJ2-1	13	CSVSQGTYNEQFF
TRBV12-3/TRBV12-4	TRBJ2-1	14	CASTWDRVCNEQFF
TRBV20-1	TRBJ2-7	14	CSASGLAGTYEQYF
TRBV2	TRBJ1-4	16	CASRWGQGGANEKLFF
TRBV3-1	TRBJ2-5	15	CASSQDPGRRETQYF
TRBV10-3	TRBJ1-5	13	CAISSGSNQPQHF
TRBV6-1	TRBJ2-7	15	CASSENGASLYEQYF
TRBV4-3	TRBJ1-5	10	CASSPQPQHF
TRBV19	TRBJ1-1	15	CASSIRAEMNTEAFF
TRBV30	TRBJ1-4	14	CAWGAGLPNEKLFF